This TCR beta chain was sequenced in a study of T-cell memory formation after mild COVID-19. Across the study: There were largely donor-specific TCR clusters. The study, taken as a whole, reports: Some clones that responded turned up in pre-infection memory, which suggests that cross-reactive memory joined in.

One entry per CDR3 protein results from TCRdb running MiXCR on the 5' RACE reads. In the table there are approximately 390,000 distinct CDR3 sequences, about a sixth of which are singletons. Germline values: CDR1 SNHLY, CDR2 FYNNEI. This CDR3 is 12 amino acids long. Trimming pared 5 bases from V and 5 bases from J, leaving 9 bases between. A remark on this clonotype: Its antigen remains unknown.

The source is a man aged 18 to 29 who had mild COVID-19 (a few samples of this study predate the infection). Cell type and time point are not known. The sequenced material came from PBMCs or a T cell subset sorted from them (not recorded which). The V gene is TRBV2, the J gene TRBJ1-1; no firm D call. The CDR3 reads CASSSIGTEAFF. CDR3 DNA: TGTGCCAGCAGTTCTATCGGGACTGAAGCTTTCTTT.